The 3 T cell receptor beta chains below were found in one sample sequenced in a study of OX40 agonist ivuxolimab in advanced cancers. TCRdb's copy holds only in-frame clones and misses some; the assay was immunoSEQ multiplex PCR. The table has approximately 69,000 clones, about 91% seen once; the top ten hold around 3%. Sequences were derived from CD4+ or CD8+ T cells sorted from blood, sampled in a trial of the OX40 agonist ivuxolimab. The receptors come from an adult with an advanced solid tumor such as melanoma, head and neck, liver or kidney cancer.

As concerns this clone: At one boundary the junction diverges from the germline segment, which might be a read error. The gene calls are TRBV28 and TRBJ1-1; D not certain. Germline loops: CDR1 MDHEN, CDR2 SYDVKM. CDR3 length equals 13 residues. The CDR3, as DNA: TGTGACAGCAGTTTAGGGCCAGGTTTTACGGCTTTCTTT. This sequence encodes CDSSLGPGFTAFF. Full variable domain (missing parts from reference TRBV28 and TRBJ1-1): DVKVTQSSRYLVKRTGEKVFLECVQDMDHENMFWYRQDPGLGLRLIYFSYDVKMKEKGDIPEGYSVSREKKERFSLILESASTNQTSMYLCDSSLGPGFTAFFGQGTRLTVV.

This clone showed up just once. The V and J genes are TRBV1 and TRBJ2-7. TRBV1 is recorded as a pseudogene. This CDR3 comprises 12 residues. For the CDR3, the DNA is TGCACCAGCACCGACGCGACCTACGAGCAGTACTTC. This encodes CTSTDATYEQYF.

This clone was recorded only once. This rearrangement joins TRBV6-5 to TRBJ2-7; 9 bases fit TRBD1. CDR1 and CDR2 (germline): MNHEY, SVGAGI. J was trimmed by 0 bases and V by 2 bases; bases with no gene match: 2. The CDR3 is 15 amino acids. The CDR3 loop is CASSYDRGDSYEQYF. In DNA, the CDR3 is TGTGCCAGCAGTTACGACAGGGGGGACTCCTACGAGCAGTACTTC.